What follows are 26 T cell receptor beta chains derived from one specimen sequenced in a study of identical twins. TCRdb processed the 5' RACE reads anew with MiXCR; each CDR3 protein has one entry. The sample records about 190,000 distinct CDR3 sequences, 15% being singletons. Separately, the same data were catalogued under a study of T cells expressing NK-cell markers.

The source material was CD8+ T cells sorted from blood. These receptors all stem from a young woman in good health.

J is TRBJ2-4 and V is TRBV5-1; D unresolved. V was shortened by 4 bases and J by 4 bases, with 12 bases between the two germline ends. There are 14 residues in the CDR3. Germline V gene lookup returns CDR1 SGHRS and CDR2 YFSETQ. The CDR3 DNA follows: TGCGCCAGCAGCCAAAACGTGGGGAAAAACATTCAGTACTTC. It codes for CASSQNVGKNIQYF.

V is TRBV20-1 and J is TRBJ1-3, with D unclear. The V and J ends lost 1 base and 0 bases respectively, with 10 bases between them. Germline assignment: CDR1 DFQATT and CDR2 SNEGSKA (reference sequence). The CDR3 runs 15 residues. The CDR3, as DNA: TGCAGTGCTAGAGCCCCAGCGTCCTCTGGAAACACCATATATTTT. This sequence encodes CSARAPASSGNTIYF.

In its sample, this clonotype was seen a few times. The chain uses TRBV19 and TRBJ2-1; 8 bases match TRBD2. Germline V lookup: CDR1 LNHDA, CDR2 SQIVND (reference sequence). The CDR3 extends over 15 amino acids. J was trimmed by 6 bases and V by 1 base; bases with no gene match: 5. CDR3 coding DNA: TGTGCCAGTAGTATAGTCGGGAGGGCCGGCAATGAGCAGTTCTTC. It specifies CASSIVGRAGNEQFF.

The V gene is TRBV15, the J gene TRBJ2-5; perhaps TRBD1 as D (5 bases). In germline, CDR1 is LNHNV, CDR2 YYDKDF (reference sequence). Trimming pared 5 bases from V and 2 bases from J, leaving 12 bases between. CDR3 length equals 14 residues. The DNA for the CDR3 is TGTGCCACCAGCCCCCACGACAGACAAGAGACCCAGTACTTC. This codes for CATSPHDRQETQYF.

The chain carries TRBV6-4 and TRBJ2-3; D gene uncertain. The germline gives CDR1 MRHNA, CDR2 SNTAGT. Trimming stripped 6 bases from V and 1 base from J, with 17 bases between. CDR3 length equals 16 residues. The CDR3, as DNA: TGTGCCAGCAGGCCTTCGGACCAAATTTGCACAGATACGCAGTATTTT. Its translation: CASRPSDQICTDTQYF.

V gene TRBV9 combines with J gene TRBJ2-2; the D is unclear. Germline values: CDR1 SGDLS, CDR2 YYNGEE. The V gene lost 6 bases and the J gene lost 5 bases, with 11 bases spanning the gap. This CDR3 is 13 amino acids long. CDR3 nucleotides: TGTGCCAGCAAAAAGGAATGGACCGGGGAGCTGTTTTTT. Protein product: CASKKEWTGELFF.

This clonotype appeared a few times. This chain joins TRBV9 and TRBJ1-4; 7 bases line up with TRBD1. The CDR3 is 14 residues long. CDR1 is SGDLS and CDR2 is YYNGEE in the germline V gene. The J segment lost 7 bases and the V segment lost 3 bases, leaving 6 bases of the junction unmatched. CDR3 DNA: TGTGCCAGCAGCGCACAACAGGGGCGTGAAAAACTGTTTTTT. This codes for CASSAQQGREKLFF.

The rearrangement links TRBV15 to TRBJ1-1, with a weak D call TRBD1 (5 bases). Germline CDR1 is LNHNV and CDR2 is YYDKDF (reference sequence). The CDR3 totals 15 residues. V was shortened by 0 bases and J by 6 bases, with 14 bases between the two germline ends. The CDR3 protein is CATSRDKGQGPEAFF. CDR3 DNA: TGTGCCACCAGCAGAGATAAGGGCCAGGGCCCTGAAGCTTTCTTT.

The chain combines TRBV3-1 with TRBJ2-7; D gene uncertain. From germline, CDR1 is LGHDT and CDR2 YNNKEL (reference sequence). CDR3 length: 14 amino acids. The germline V and J ends were trimmed by 1 base and 0 bases, with 7 bases remaining between them. The CDR3 is CASSQAGHSYEQYF. CDR3 coding DNA: TGTGCCAGCAGCCAAGCTGGGCACTCCTACGAGCAGTACTTC.

In this sample, this clonotype turned up a few times. The chain combines TRBV6-5 with TRBJ2-7; D may be TRBD1 or TRBD2 (5 bases each). CDR3 length: 13 residues. Trimming pared 4 bases from V and 2 bases from J, leaving 9 bases between. Germline loops: CDR1 MNHEY, CDR2 SVGAGI. The CDR3 nucleotides read TGTGCCAGCAGTTCCCGGGGACCCTACGAGCAGTACTTC. As protein: CASSSRGPYEQYF.

This chain connects TRBV7-8 to TRBJ1-6, with D perhaps TRBD1 (6 bases). Germline CDR1 SGHVS, CDR2 FQNEAQ. Trimming stripped 1 base from V and 5 bases from J, with 9 bases between. This CDR3 has 15 amino acids. The chain's CDR3 is CASSLGPGDNSPLHF. The CDR3 nucleotides are TGTGCCAGCAGCTTAGGTCCAGGGGATAATTCACCCCTCCACTTT.

This chain uses TRBV9 with TRBJ2-2; D gene unclear. The CDR3 is 14 residues long. From germline, CDR1 is SGDLS and CDR2 YYNGEE. Trimming took 4 bases from V and 7 from J, leaving 14 bases between them. DNA of the CDR3: TGTGCCAGCAGCTATAGGAACACTGACGGGGAGCTGTTTTTT. It specifies CASSYRNTDGELFF. The whole variable domain, filled in from reference TRBV9 and TRBJ2-2, reads DSGVTQTPKHLITATGQRVTLRCSPRSGDLSVYWYQQSLDQGLQFLIQYYNGEERAKGNILERFSAQQFPDLHSELNLSSLELGDSALYFCASSYRNTDGELFFGEGSRLTVL.

This clonotype was seen only once. The V call is TRBV7-9, the J call TRBJ2-3; D is perhaps TRBD2 (5 bases). The V and J ends lost 2 bases and 2 bases respectively, with 11 bases between them. Germline lookup yields CDR1 SEHNR and CDR2 FQNEAQ (reference sequence). The CDR3 sequence is 15 residues long. The CDR3 region is CASSLLAGTTDTQYF. CDR3 nucleotide sequence: TGTGCCAGCAGCTTACTTGCGGGCACCACAGATACGCAGTATTTT.

The rearrangement joins TRBV5-1 to TRBJ2-5; 13 nucleotides match TRBD2. V shed 3 bases, J shed 4 bases, and the junction held 15 bases outside the gene matches. CDR1 is SGHRS and CDR2 is YFSETQ in the germline V gene. This CDR3 is 19 amino acids long. CDR3 loop: CASSSGTSGKLTRGETQYF. CDR3 sequence (DNA): TGCGCCAGCAGCTCAGGGACTAGCGGGAAGTTGACAAGAGGAGAGACCCAGTACTTC.

This clonotype was observed at least ten times. This rearrangement joins TRBV10-3 to TRBJ2-2, with D uncertain. The V gene lost 0 bases and the J gene lost 0 bases, with 11 bases spanning the gap. CDR3 length: 17 residues. The germline V gene has CDR1 ENHRY and CDR2 SYGVKD. The CDR3 is CAISESVGSSNTGELFF. CDR3 bases: TGTGCCATCAGTGAGTCTGTAGGCAGCTCGAACACCGGGGAGCTGTTTTTT.

This chain links TRBV27 with TRBJ2-7; TRBD2 agrees at 11 bases. Germline V gene data show CDR1 as MNHEY and CDR2 as SMNVEV (reference sequence). V dropped 5 bases and J dropped 6; count of bases not matched to a gene: 15. The CDR3 consists of 17 residues. The CDR3 is CASSILAGVFVGREQYF. In nucleotides, the CDR3 is TGTGCCAGCAGTATACTAGCGGGAGTCTTCGTGGGACGCGAGCAGTACTTC.

This clonotype was picked up a small number of times. DNA of the CDR3: TGTGCCAGCAGCTTGCGGTCCGGACAGGTCGTTACGACGCAGTACTTC. Translation: CASSLRSGQVVTTQYF. The chain employs TRBV11-2 and TRBJ2-7; 7 nucleotides agree with TRBD1. Germline-derived CDR1 and CDR2 are SGHAT and FQNNGV. With 3 bases clipped from V and 9 bases from J, the junction kept 17 bases outside the gene matches. CDR3 length: 16 residues.

This chain joins TRBV27 and TRBJ2-1; D is ambiguous. The CDR3 runs 15 residues. The V end was cut by 10 bases, the J end by 0 bases, with 16 bases between. In germline, CDR1 is MNHEY, CDR2 SMNVEV (reference sequence). CDR3 protein: CATKTTGSSYNEQFF. The CDR3, as DNA: TGTGCCACCAAAACGACGGGTAGCTCCTACAATGAGCAGTTCTTC.

This clonotype was found a few times. The chain links TRBV27 to TRBJ2-5; D may be TRBD1 (6 bases). Germline V CDR1 and CDR2: MNHEY, SMNVEV (reference sequence). With 2 bases removed from V and 1 base from J, the gap between germline ends came to 8 bases. This CDR3 contains 14 residues. In DNA form, the CDR3 reads TGTGCCAGCAGTTTAGCCAGGGGCCAAGAGACCCAGTACTTC. Translation gives CASSLARGQETQYF.

This clonotype came up a few times. The chain joins TRBV18 to TRBJ2-3; 9 positions match TRBD2. Germline V gives CDR1 KGHSH, CDR2 LQKENI. This CDR3 has 15 amino acids. Losses at the gene ends were 3 bases for V and 2 bases for J; bases not matched to a gene: 3. CDR3 DNA: TGTGCCAGCTCACCGGGACTAGCTATCACAGATACGCAGTATTTT. This translates into CASSPGLAITDTQYF.

This clonotype was seen at least ten times. The chain is built from TRBV12-3 or TRBV12-4 and TRBJ2-6; no clear D gene. This CDR3 region has 13 residues. The V end was cut by 6 bases, the J end by 2 bases, with 5 bases between. This CDR3 is CASRGTGANVLTF. The CDR3 region has the DNA TGTGCCAGCAGAGGGACTGGGGCCAACGTCCTGACTTTC.

This clonotype was seen ten or more times. The rearrangement uses TRBV12-3 or TRBV12-4 and TRBJ2-3; D perhaps matches TRBD1 (8 bases). Deletions cut 6 bases from V and 8 bases from J, with 15 bases between. CDR3 length equals 13 residues. The CDR3 protein is CASSPQGEGTQYF. CDR3 nucleotide sequence: TGTGCCAGCAGCCCACAGGGGGAGGGTACGCAGTATTTT.

This clonotype was observed a few times. This chain joins TRBV7-9 and TRBJ2-3; tentatively, D is TRBD1 (6 bases). Per germline, CDR1 SEHNR and CDR2 FQNEAQ (reference sequence). The CDR3 has 15 amino acids. V was cut by 5 bases and J by 5 bases, with 17 bases left in between. CDR3 coding DNA: TGTGCCAGCAGCACCCCAGTCAGGGGTGAAGATACGCAGTATTTT. The encoded protein is CASSTPVRGEDTQYF.

This sequence joins TRBV10-3 and TRBJ2-5, with D possibly being TRBD2 (6 bases). Germline assignment: CDR1 ENHRY and CDR2 SYGVKD. Between the trimmed V and J ends, which lost 2 bases and 4 bases, there was a span of 8 bases. The CDR3 sequence is 13 residues long. The CDR3 region is CAISERAGETQYF. Here the CDR3 DNA reads TGTGCCATCAGTGAGAGAGCGGGAGAGACCCAGTACTTC.

The chain joins TRBV13 to TRBJ1-2; possible D gene TRBD1, 5 bases. The CDR3 runs 14 residues. The germline V and J ends were trimmed by 6 bases and 3 bases, with 14 bases remaining between them. Germline CDR1 is PRHDT and CDR2 is FYEKMQ (reference sequence). CDR3 bases: TGTGCCAGCAGTCCTCAGGGAACCTACTATGGCTACACCTTC. This translates into CASSPQGTYYGYTF.

The rearrangement links TRBV9 to TRBJ2-7; D is perhaps TRBD1 or TRBD2 (5 bases each). The length of the CDR3 is 15 residues. Germline CDR1 SGDLS, CDR2 YYNGEE. Between the trimmed V and J ends, which lost 0 bases and 1 base, there was a span of 11 bases. The CDR3 nucleotides read TGTGCCAGCAGCGTAGCCGGGTGGGGGTCCTACGAGCAGTACTTC. It specifies CASSVAGWGSYEQYF.